The T cell receptor beta chain under discussion was sequenced for a study of blood T cell repertoires in COVID-19. Background on the study: Samples came from the United States, Italy and Spain, spanning acute and convalescent COVID-19. T cells, B-cell-depleted T cells, or PBMCs supplied cDNA or gDNA.

The CDR3 is 16 amino acids. Germline V lookup: CDR1 SGDLS, CDR2 YYNGEE. V lost 3 bases, J lost 0 bases, and 10 bases lay in between. Per the study methods: Amplified reference gene primers provided the basis for estimating nucleated cell counts. The protocol was immunoSEQ multiplex PCR, while the TCRdb copy is restricted to in-frame clones and leaves out a portion. The V and J calls and clone size were taken over from that table, and D and trimming were inferred from the DNA. The table includes more than 95,000 clones, more than 70% detected once. The gene calls are TRBV9 and TRBJ1-6, with no clear D. The sequence came from a man older than 75 with active or convalescent COVID-19. Sequencing was performed on peripheral blood. CDR3 amino acids: CASSETGSSYNSPLHF. As DNA, the CDR3 is TGTGCCAGCAGCGAGACGGGTAGCTCCTATAATTCACCCCTCCACTTT. The variable domain in full, with the rest retrieved from reference TRBV9 and TRBJ1-6, is DSGVTQTPKHLITATGQRVTLRCSPRSGDLSVYWYQQSLDQGLQFLIQYYNGEERAKGNILERFSAQQFPDLHSELNLSSLELGDSALYFCASSETGSSYNSPLHFGNGTRLTVT.